A selection of T cell receptor beta chains follows, all from one sample in a study of regulatory T cells in long-lasting Graves disease. MiXCR was run by TCRdb on the multiplex PCR reads, yielding one entry per CDR3 protein. This sample has hundreds of thousands of distinct CDR3 sequences, with 15% to 20% found just once. This sample also appeared in a second study, on T cells in Graves' hyperthyroidism and ophthalmopathy.

The sequences come from peripheral blood mononuclear cells (PBMCs), collected at new diagnosis, from a patient treated with antithyroid drugs. Source of these receptors: a woman aged 35-60 years with Graves disease. Both conserved end residues are part of each CDR3. D genes are given only for firm matches. Rows give clone size only sometimes, using once, few, many, or a class for an expanded clone.

>many|TRBJ1-5|.|TRBV6-9
CASSSLRDTNQPQHF
TGTGCCAGCAGTTCCCTTCGGGACACCAATCAGCCCCAGCATTTT
>many|TRBJ2-1|.|TRBV5-1
CASSLEAAGEQFF
TGCGCCAGCAGCTTGGAAGCGGCAGGTGAGCAGTTCTTC
>many|TRBJ1-5|TRBD1|TRBV12-3/TRBV12-4
CASSLGGTEHNQPQHF
TGTGCCAGCAGTTTAGGCGGGACAGAACACAATCAGCCCCAGCATTTT
>many|TRBJ2-3|.|TRBV3-1
CASSQDSATQYF
TGCGCCAGCAGCCAAGATTCCGCTACGCAGTATTTT
>.|TRBJ2-2|.|TRBV30
CAWRQVNTGELFF
TGTGCCTGGAGACAGGTGAACACCGGGGAGCTGTTTTTT
>.|TRBJ1-1|.|TRBV28
CASSLWGPGEAFF
TGTGCCAGCAGTTTATGGGGTCCGGGAGAAGCTTTCTTT
>many|TRBJ2-7|.|TRBV7-9
CASSTQGYEQYF
TGTGCCAGCAGCACACAGGGTTACGAGCAGTACTTC
>few|TRBJ2-1|.|TRBV2
CASSESLTGSMKFF
TGTGCCAGCAGTGAATCCCTAACAGGGTCGATGAAGTTCTTC
>.|TRBJ2-7|.|TRBV6-5
CASSYRDRSYEQYF
TGTGCCAGCAGTTACAGAGACAGATCCTACGAGCAGTACTTC
>many|TRBJ1-2|.|TRBV3-1
CASSQHEGYTF
TGTGCCAGCAGCCAACACGAAGGCTACACCTTC
>many|TRBJ2-1|TRBD1|TRBV9
CASSGQGATYNEQFF
TGTGCCAGCAGCGGACAGGGGGCTACCTACAATGAGCAGTTCTTC
>many|TRBJ2-5|TRBD1|TRBV11-2
CASSSTGGFQETQYF
TGTGCCAGCAGCTCAACAGGGGGATTCCAAGAGACCCAGTACTTC
>many|TRBJ1-2|.|TRBV10-3
CAISAWYYGYTF
TGTGCCATCAGTGCGTGGTACTATGGCTACACCTTC
>.|TRBJ1-5|.|TRBV2
CANSSFSQPQHF
TGTGCCAACAGCAGCTTCAGTCAGCCCCAGCATTTT
>many|TRBJ2-1|TRBD1|TRBV12-5
CASGVDRGQNEQFF
TGTGCTAGTGGTGTGGACAGGGGGCAAAATGAGCAGTTCTTC
>many|TRBJ2-5|.|TRBV6-1
CASISSGRETQYF
TGTGCCAGCATTAGTTCGGGGAGAGAGACCCAGTACTTC
>many|TRBJ2-3|TRBD2|TRBV6-5
CASSSLGGGGTDTQYF
TGTGCCAGCAGTTCCTTGGGCGGGGGGGGCACAGATACGCAGTATTTT
>few|TRBJ2-7|.|TRBV14
CASSHVSSYEQYF
TGTGCCAGCAGCCATGTTAGCTCCTACGAGCAGTACTTC
>.|TRBJ2-7|.|TRBV19
CASSIGGVNEQYF
TGTGCCAGTAGTATAGGAGGGGTAAACGAGCAGTACTTC
>.|TRBJ2-7|TRBD2|TRBV27
CASNGVAGAEYEQYF
TGTGCCAGCAATGGGGTAGCGGGGGCCGAATACGAGCAGTACTTC
>many|TRBJ2-3|TRBD1|TRBV2
CASRVGGAFADTQYF
TGTGCCAGCAGGGTAGGGGGCGCATTCGCAGATACGCAGTATTTT
>.|TRBJ1-2|.|TRBV20-1
CSAPPGLGYGYTF
TGCAGTGCCCCGCCCGGGCTCGGCTATGGCTACACCTTC
>many|TRBJ1-6|.|TRBV7-9
CASSLIRGDSPLHF
TGTGCCAGCAGCTTAATTAGGGGGGATTCACCCCTCCACTTT
>few|TRBJ2-4|.|TRBV29-1
CSVEGSRGNIQYF
TGCAGCGTTGAAGGGTCCCGGGGGAACATTCAGTACTTC
>.|TRBJ2-2|.|TRBV4-1
CASSQVAGSLGELFF
TGCGCCAGCAGCCAAGTGGCGGGGAGTCTCGGGGAGCTGTTTTTT
>.|TRBJ1-6|.|TRBV7-6
CASSLGIGSNNSPLHF
TGTGCCAGCAGCTTAGGGATCGGATCTAATAATTCACCCCTCCACTTT
>many|TRBJ1-5|TRBD1|TRBV7-8
CASSVGTGGISEPQHF
TGTGCCAGCAGCGTAGGGACAGGGGGCATATCTGAGCCCCAGCATTTT
>many|TRBJ1-1|.|TRBV6-1
CASSEGPEGQAFF
TGTGCCAGCAGTGAAGGGCCAGAGGGACAAGCTTTCTTT
>many|TRBJ1-4|.|TRBV2
CASSTGVGGNEKLFF
TGTGCCAGCAGCACAGGCGTTGGGGGTAATGAAAAACTGTTTTTT
>.|TRBJ2-1|TRBD2|TRBV5-1
CASRPAGGATYNEQFF
TGCGCCAGCAGACCCGCCGGGGGGGCAACCTACAATGAGCAGTTCTTC
>many|TRBJ1-1|TRBD1|TRBV29-1
CSVDRADTEAFF
TGCAGCGTGGACAGGGCGGACACTGAAGCTTTCTTT
>many|TRBJ2-1|.|TRBV7-9
CASSPRNAEQFF
TGTGCCAGCTCCCCTCGCAACGCTGAGCAGTTCTTC
>few|TRBJ2-2|.|TRBV15
CATSRDMWQNTGELSF
TGTGCCACCAGCAGAGATATGTGGCAGAACACCGGGGAGCTGTCTTTT
>.|TRBJ2-1|TRBD2|TRBV12-3/TRBV12-4
CASSKPSGGFSYNEQFF
TGTGCCAGCAGCAAACCTAGCGGGGGGTTCTCCTACAATGAGCAGTTCTTC
>few|TRBJ1-3|.|TRBV3-1
CASSQVLSSGNTIYF
TGTGCCAGCAGCCAAGTTCTAAGCTCTGGAAACACCATATATTTT
>many|TRBJ2-7|TRBD2|TRBV10-2
CASRGTIISYEQYF
TGCGCCAGCAGAGGGACTATTATTTCCTACGAGCAGTACTTC